Below, one TCR beta chain is given with its context. Its antigen is as yet unknown. After removal of 5 bases from V and 2 bases from J, the junction contained 8 bases not matched to a gene. There are 15 residues in the CDR3. Germline V gives CDR1 SGHVS, CDR2 FNYEAQ. Produced via immunoSEQ multiplex PCR; TCRdb's table is partial and in-frame only. Among around 150,000 clones listed, about 80% were seen once. This sample stems from a study of cytomegalovirus exposure and HLA in healthy donors. The study's findings and limits: Cytomegalovirus status was reportedly diagnosed by the classifier with high sensitivity and specificity.

The chain links TRBV7-6 to TRBJ2-7, with 8 nucleotides matching TRBD2. The receptor was isolated from a man younger than 45 in good health and CMV-seropositive. The sequencing input was PBMCs. CDR3 in amino acids: CASSLLADSTYEQYF. CDR3 nucleotide sequence: TGTGCCAGCAGCCTACTAGCGGACTCCACCTACGAGCAGTACTTC.